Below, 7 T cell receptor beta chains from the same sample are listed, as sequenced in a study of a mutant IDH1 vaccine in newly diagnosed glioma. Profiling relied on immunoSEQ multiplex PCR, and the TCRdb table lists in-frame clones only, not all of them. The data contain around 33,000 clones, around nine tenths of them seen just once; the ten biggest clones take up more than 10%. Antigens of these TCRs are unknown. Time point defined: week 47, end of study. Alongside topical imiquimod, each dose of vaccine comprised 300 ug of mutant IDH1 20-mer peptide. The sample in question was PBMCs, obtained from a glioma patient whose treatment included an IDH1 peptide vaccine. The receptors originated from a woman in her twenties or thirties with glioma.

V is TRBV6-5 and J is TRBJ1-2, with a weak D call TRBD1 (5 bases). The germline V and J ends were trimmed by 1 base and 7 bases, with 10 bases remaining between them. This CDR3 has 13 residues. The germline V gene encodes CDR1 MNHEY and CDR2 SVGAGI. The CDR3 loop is CASSYFFGGGYTF. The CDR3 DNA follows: TGTGCCAGCAGTTACTTTTTTGGGGGTGGCTACACCTTC.

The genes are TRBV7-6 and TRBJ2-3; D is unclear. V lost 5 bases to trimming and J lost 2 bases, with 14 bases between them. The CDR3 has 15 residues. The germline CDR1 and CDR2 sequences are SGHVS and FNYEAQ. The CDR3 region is CASSPRAVYTDTQYF. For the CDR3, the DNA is TGTGCCAGCAGCCCACGCGCGGTATACACAGATACGCAGTATTTT.

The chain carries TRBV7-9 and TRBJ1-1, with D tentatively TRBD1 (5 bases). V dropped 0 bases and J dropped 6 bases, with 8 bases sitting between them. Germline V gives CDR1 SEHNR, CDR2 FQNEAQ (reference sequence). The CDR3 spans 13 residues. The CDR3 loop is CASSLAREAEAFF. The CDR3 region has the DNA TGTGCCAGCAGCTTAGCCAGGGAAGCTGAAGCTTTCTTT.

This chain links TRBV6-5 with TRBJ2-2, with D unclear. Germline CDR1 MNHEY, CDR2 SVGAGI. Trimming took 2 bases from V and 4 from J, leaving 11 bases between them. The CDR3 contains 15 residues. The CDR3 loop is CASSYGGIITGELFF. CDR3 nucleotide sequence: TGTGCCAGCAGTTACGGTGGTATAATCACCGGGGAGCTGTTTTTT.

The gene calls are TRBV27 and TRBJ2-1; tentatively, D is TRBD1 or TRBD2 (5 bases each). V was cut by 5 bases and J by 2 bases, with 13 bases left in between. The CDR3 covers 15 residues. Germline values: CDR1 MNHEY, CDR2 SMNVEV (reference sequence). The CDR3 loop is CASSPGTTTYNEQFF. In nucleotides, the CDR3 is TGTGCCAGCAGTCCAGGGACGACCACCTACAATGAGCAGTTCTTC.

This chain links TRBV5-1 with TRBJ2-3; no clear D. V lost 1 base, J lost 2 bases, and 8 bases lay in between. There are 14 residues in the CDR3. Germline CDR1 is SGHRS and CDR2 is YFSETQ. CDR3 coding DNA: TGCGCCAGCAGCTTGATAAGCGCCACAGATACGCAGTATTTT. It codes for CASSLISATDTQYF.

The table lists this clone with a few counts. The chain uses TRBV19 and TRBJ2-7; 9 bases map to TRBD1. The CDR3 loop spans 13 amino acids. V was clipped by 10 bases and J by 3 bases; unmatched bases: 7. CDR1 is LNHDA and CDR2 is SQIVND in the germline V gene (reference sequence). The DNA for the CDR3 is TGTGCCACTTCGGGACAGGGTTTCTACGAGCAGTACTTC. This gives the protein CATSGQGFYEQYF.